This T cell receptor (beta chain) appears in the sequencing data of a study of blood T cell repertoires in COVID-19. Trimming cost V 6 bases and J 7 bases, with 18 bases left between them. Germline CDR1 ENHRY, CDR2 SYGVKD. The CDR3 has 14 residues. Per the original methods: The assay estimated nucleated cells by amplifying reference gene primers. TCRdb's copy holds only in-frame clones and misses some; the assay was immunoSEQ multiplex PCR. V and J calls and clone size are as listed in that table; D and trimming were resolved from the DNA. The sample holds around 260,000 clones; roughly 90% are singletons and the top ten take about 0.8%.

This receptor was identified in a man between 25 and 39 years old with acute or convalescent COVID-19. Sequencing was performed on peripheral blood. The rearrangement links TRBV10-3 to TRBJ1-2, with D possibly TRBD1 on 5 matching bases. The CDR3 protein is CAIRTSDRSGGYTF. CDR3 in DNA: TGTGCCATCAGGACCAGCGACAGATCTGGTGGCTACACCTTC.